This T cell receptor (beta chain) derives from a study of blood T cell repertoires in COVID-19. Produced via immunoSEQ multiplex PCR; TCRdb's table is partial and in-frame only. Of 150,000 to 200,000 clones in the sample, approximately 87% are singletons; the top ten hold 3.7%. V shed 5 bases and J shed 6 bases, with 12 bases lying between them. CDR3 length: 12 amino acids. Germline CDR1 GTSNPN, CDR2 SVGIG (reference sequence). Sequencing was performed on peripheral blood. The chain carries TRBV30 and TRBJ2-3; perhaps D is TRBD1 or TRBD2 (5 bases each). The clonotype comes from a man younger than 35 with active or convalescent COVID-19. The CDR3 bases are TGTGCCTGGGGGGGAAGGGAGGATACGCAGTATTTT. Protein sequence: CAWGGREDTQYF.